The sequence of this T cell receptor beta chain was determined in a study of cytotoxic CD8 clonotypes in ibrutinib-treated CLL. Profiling relied on immunoSEQ multiplex PCR, and the TCRdb table lists in-frame clones only, not all of them. The table shows about 140,000 clones, with approximately 80% occurring only once. This CDR3 comprises 16 residues. V was clipped by 5 bases and J by 0 bases, with 14 bases between them. CDR1 is LNHDA and CDR2 is SQIVND in the germline V gene (reference sequence). The source was PBMCs, collected after 12 months of ibrutinib treatment. The chain uses TRBV19 and TRBJ1-3; tentatively, D is TRBD1 (6 bases). The clonotype was recovered from a human donor with chronic lymphocytic leukemia. The CDR3 protein is CASSPRGQYSGNTIYF. In DNA, the CDR3 is TGTGCCAGTAGTCCCCGAGGACAGTACTCTGGAAACACCATATATTTT. The entire variable domain, with the rest obtained from reference TRBV19 and TRBJ1-3, is as follows: DGGITQSPKYLFRKEGQNVTLSCEQNLNHDAMYWYRQDPGQGLRLIYYSQIVNDFQKGDIAEGYSVSREKKESFPLTVTSAQKNPTAFYLCASSPRGQYSGNTIYFGEGSWLTVV.